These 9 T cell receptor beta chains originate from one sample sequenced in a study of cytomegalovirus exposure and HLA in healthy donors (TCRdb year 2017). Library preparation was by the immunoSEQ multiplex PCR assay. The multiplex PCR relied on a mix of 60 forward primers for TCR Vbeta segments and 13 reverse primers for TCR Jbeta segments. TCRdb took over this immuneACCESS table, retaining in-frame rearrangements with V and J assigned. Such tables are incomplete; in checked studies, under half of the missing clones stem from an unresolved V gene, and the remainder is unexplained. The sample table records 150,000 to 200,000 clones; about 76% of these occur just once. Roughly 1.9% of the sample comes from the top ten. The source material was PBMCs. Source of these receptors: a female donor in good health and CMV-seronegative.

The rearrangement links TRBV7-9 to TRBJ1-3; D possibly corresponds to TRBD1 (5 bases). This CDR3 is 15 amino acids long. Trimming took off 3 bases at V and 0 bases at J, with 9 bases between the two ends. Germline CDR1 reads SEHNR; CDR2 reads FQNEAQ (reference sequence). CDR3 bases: TGTGCCAGCAGCTTTGACAGCCTCTCTGGAAACACCATATATTTT. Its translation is CASSFDSLSGNTIYF.

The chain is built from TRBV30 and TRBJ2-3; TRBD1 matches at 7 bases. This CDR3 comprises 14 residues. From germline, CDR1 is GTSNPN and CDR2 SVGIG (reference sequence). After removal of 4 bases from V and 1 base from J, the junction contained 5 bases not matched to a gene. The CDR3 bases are TGTGCCTGGACGAGGGGGCGCCGCACAGATACGCAGTATTTT. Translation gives CAWTRGRRTDTQYF. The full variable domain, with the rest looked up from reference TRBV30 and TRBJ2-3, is SQTIHQWPATLVQPVGSPLSLECTVEGTSNPNLYWYRQAAGRGLQLLFYSVGIGQISSEVPQNLSASRPQDRQFILSSKKLLLSDSGFYLCAWTRGRRTDTQYFGPGTRLTVL.

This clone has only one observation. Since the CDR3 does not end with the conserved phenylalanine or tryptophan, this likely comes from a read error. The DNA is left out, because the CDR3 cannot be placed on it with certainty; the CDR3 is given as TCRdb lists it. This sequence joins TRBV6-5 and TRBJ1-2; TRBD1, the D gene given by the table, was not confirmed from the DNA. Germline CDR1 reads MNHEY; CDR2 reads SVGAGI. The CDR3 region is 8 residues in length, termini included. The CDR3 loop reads CASPRQGS.

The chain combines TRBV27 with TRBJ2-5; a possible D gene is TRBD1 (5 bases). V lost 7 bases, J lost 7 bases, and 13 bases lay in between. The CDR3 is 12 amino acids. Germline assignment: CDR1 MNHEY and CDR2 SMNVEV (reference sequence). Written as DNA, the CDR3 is TGTGCCAGCAAGGGCAGCACAGGGACCCAGTACTTC. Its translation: CASKGSTGTQYF.

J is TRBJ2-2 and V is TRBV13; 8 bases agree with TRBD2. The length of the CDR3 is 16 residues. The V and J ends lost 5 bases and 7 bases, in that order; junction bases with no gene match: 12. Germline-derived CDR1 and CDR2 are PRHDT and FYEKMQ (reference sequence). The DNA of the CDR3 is TGTGCCAGCAGCCCCGGCTCGGGGGGGCCTGTCGGGGAGCTGTTTTTT. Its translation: CASSPGSGGPVGELFF.

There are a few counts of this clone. The DNA of the CDR3 is TGCAGCGCGAGGGTTTCCTACAATGAGCAGTTCTTC. Translated: CSARVSYNEQFF. The genes are TRBV29-1 and TRBJ2-1; a weak D match, TRBD2 (5 bases). Deletions cut 7 bases from V and 1 base from J, with 8 bases between. The length of the CDR3 is 12 residues. CDR1 is SQVTM and CDR2 is ANQGSEA in the germline V gene.

This CDR3 is CASSQGRVEETQYF. The CDR3 DNA reads as TGCGCCAGCAGCCAAGGTCGGGTCGAAGAGACCCAGTACTTC. The chain combines TRBV4-1 with TRBJ2-5; D is unresolved. Germline-derived CDR1 and CDR2 are MGHRA and YSYEKL. Trimming removed 1 base from V and 3 bases from J, with 9 bases in between. The CDR3 runs 14 residues.

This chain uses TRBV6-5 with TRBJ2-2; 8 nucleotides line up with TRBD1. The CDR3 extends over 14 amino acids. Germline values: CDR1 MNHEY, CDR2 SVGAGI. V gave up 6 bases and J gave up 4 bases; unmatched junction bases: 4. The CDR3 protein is CASRLTGATGELFF. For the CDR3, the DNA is TGTGCCAGCAGACTGACAGGGGCCACCGGGGAGCTGTTTTTT.

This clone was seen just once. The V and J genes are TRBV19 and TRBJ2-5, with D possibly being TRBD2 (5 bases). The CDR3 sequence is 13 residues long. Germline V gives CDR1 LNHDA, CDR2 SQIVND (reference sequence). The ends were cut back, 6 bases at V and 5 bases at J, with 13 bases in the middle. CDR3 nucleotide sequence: TGTGCCAGTAGGACGACACCGGGGGAGACCCAGTACTTC. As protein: CASRTTPGETQYF.